The rows below give T cell receptor beta chains drawn from one sample of a study of technical replicates of blood from a few donors. Generated by immunoSEQ multiplex PCR, the TCRdb table keeps only in-frame clones and is missing some. The profile covers tens of thousands of clones, with 90% to 98% appearing a single time and about 0.31% taken by the ten largest. The source material was T cells isolated from PBMCs. Receptors originate from a human donor in good health. CDR3s leave out the opening cysteine and the closing phenylalanine or tryptophan. Clone size, where shown, is once, few, many, or a class for clones that have expanded.

>TRBJ2-3|-|TRBV5-1
ASRNSGSNTDTQY
>TRBJ1-2|few|TRBV6-6
AVLADGYT
>TRBJ2-1|-|TRBV6-6
ASSFTGTGRYNEQF
>TRBJ2-2|-|TRBV18
ASSPFESYTGELF
>TRBJ2-1|once|TRBV11-3
ASSPSVASYNEQF
>TRBJ2-1|-|TRBV4-1
ASSQMGAGYYNEQF
>TRBJ1-4|-|TRBV30
AWSGPLQGEKLF
>TRBJ2-7|-|TRBV10-3
AISDSGQTYEQY
>TRBJ1-1|-|TRBV9
ASSVGGGLTEAF
>TRBJ1-1|-|TRBV9
ASSVAVGALNTEAF
>TRBJ1-4|-|TRBV6-1
ASSGAGDEKLF
>TRBJ2-5|-|TRBV29-1
SVGTANQETQY